This T cell receptor (beta chain) is drawn from a study of OX40 agonist ivuxolimab in advanced cancers. Study information: At roughly 80% male, the cohort had a mean age of approximately 60 years, ranging from about 23 to 79. Overall study results and limits: At 0.1 to 3.0 mg/kg, clonal expansion of CD4+ and CD8+ blood T cells had occurred by week 6.

Profiling relied on immunoSEQ multiplex PCR, and the TCRdb table lists in-frame clones only, not all of them. This sample yields 11,000 to 15,000 clones, of which 80% to 95% are seen a single time; approximately 23% belongs to the top ten. A remark on this clone: The antigen is undetermined.

Blood was sampled at baseline, cycle 4 day 1, and cycle 7 day 1. CDR1 is SGHVS, CDR2 FNYEAQ, per germline. The V gene end was trimmed by 4 bases and the J gene end by 3 bases; junction bases not matched to a gene: 7. The CDR3 has 15 amino acids. The rearrangement joins TRBV7-6 to TRBJ2-5; 8 bases are shared with TRBD1. This TCR derives from an adult with an advanced solid tumor such as melanoma, head and neck, liver or kidney cancer. Sequences were derived from CD4+ or CD8+ T cells sorted from blood, sampled in a trial of the OX40 agonist ivuxolimab. The CDR3 nucleotides read TGTGCCAGCAGCTCCCAGGGGGCGCCCAAAGAGACCCAGTACTTC. The encoded protein is CASSSQGAPKETQYF.